This TCR beta chain was observed in a study of cytomegalovirus exposure and HLA in healthy donors (TCRdb year 2017). Concerning the study at large: According to an earlier analysis of several hundred of the donors, 200 million or so T cells yielded 95 million to 140 million unique TCR beta sequences and 276 Gb of sequence data. Roughly 300 gigabases of sequencing data and roughly 81 million unique TCR sequences made up an early release that covered about 640 HLA-typed donors. The genetic ancestry cluster associated with self-reported Caucasian donors included around four fifths of the approximately 410 genotyped donors. The aim of the study was to test whether cataloging public T cell receptors could identify signatures of past pathogen exposure. Using immunosequencing, the study profiled T cell repertoires from some 670 subjects and related those repertoires to cytomegalovirus serostatus. A separate validation cohort of 100 to 150 different subjects was used in addition to the 666-subject first cohort. To predict cytomegalovirus infection status, the study brought together high-throughput TCR immunosequencing, statistical association of individual TCRs with disease status, and machine learning. To study patterns of TCR occurrence, a later analysis re-analyzed previously published TCR beta repertoires from several hundred donors and added high-resolution HLA genotyping. In the later analysis, no new phenotypic data were used to find candidate immune exposures; instead, reliance was placed on TCR beta sequences and their occurrence across donors. An earlier analysis of 500 to 650 of the donors applied high-throughput TCR beta sequencing to assess whether each TCR beta V gene segment acted as functional or pseudogenic. Donor age, sex, ethnicity and CMV serostatus were compiled together with the repertoire data. Genome-wide SNP genotypes for about three fifths of the roughly 670 donors were used in a later genetic analysis, which treated that subset as a discovery cohort. Every discovery cohort repertoire had been produced on one sequencing platform. HLA typing covered class I and class II loci at four-digit resolution. The number of typed donors differed by locus: about 629-630 for A, B, C, DRB1 and DQB1; some 500 for DQA1; some 610 for DPA1; and 400 to 480 for DPB1. Several DR-DQ haplotypes were handled as single units for association and clustering because linkage in the cohort was strong. Among over 350 genotyped donors of the cohort, an average of approximately 230,000 unique TCR beta nucleotide sequences were sequenced per donor, roughly 18% of them non-productive. Overall study outcomes, separate from this receptor: A later analysis reported that several top co-occurrence clusters appeared linked to parvovirus B19, influenza, CMV and Epstein-Barr virus. In a later analysis, the rate of TCR association differed among HLA loci, with DRB1 alleles having the most associated TCRs and HLA-C alleles having the fewest. In both the original and validation cohorts, the classifier was reported to diagnose cytomegalovirus status with high specificity and sensitivity. A group of highly shared sequence variants was considered likely to be a technical artifact of the sequencing pipeline. Compared with the 666-donor mean, donors in an Asian-associated ancestry cluster had fewer N-insertions in productive TCRs, according to a later genetic analysis. The cohort was sequenced for TCR beta chains only, and without alpha or paired-chain data the features that could be detected were limited. Most TCR sequences were observed very rarely across donors, whereas some public TCRs were present in many individuals. Roughly 17 rarely observed V segments, including chromosome 9 orphons, were excluded from the earlier analysis of approximately 500 of the donors because counts were too low. Because HLA typing was missing for some donors at each locus, association tests included only the typed subset. A later analysis found that most CMV-associated TCR beta chains appeared HLA-restricted, with HLA associations seemingly driven largely by CMV exposure. Correlated functional status among segregating V segments might reflect linkage disequilibrium, but an unknown experimental factor could not be ruled out. Broadly in line with IMGT annotations, most TCR beta V segments showed up in productive rearrangements about 87% or about 30% of the time in an earlier analysis of around 550 of the donors. In a later analysis, around 17,000 TCR beta sequences were associated with specific HLA alleles at a false discovery rate of 0.05. When HLA alleles, especially DR and DQ, strongly co-occurred, attributing TCR associations to individual alleles was difficult. In vitro tests confirmed that a few of the cytomegalovirus-associated TCR beta chains recognize cytomegalovirus antigens. A later analysis found that HLA-associated TCR beta chains were more clonally expanded and had lower generation probabilities than equally common non-associated chains. The study listed 164 TCR beta chains as associated with cytomegalovirus. Because the 87-base-pair reads could not distinguish some IMGT-functional V segments, including TRBV6-2 and TRBV6-3, those segments were excluded. A further reported finding was that TCR beta sequences accurately predicted the HLA-A and HLA-B alleles for most subjects in the first cohort. V-gene and J-gene trimming of TCR beta chains was associated with a missense DCLRE1C variant in a later genetic analysis, and the association was replicated in an independent cohort. The authors suggested that the approach could potentially be generalized to other disease states and immunological phenotypes. Sequencing depth was assumed to be roughly uniform across donors in the presence/absence analyses, though that assumption may not hold. The only immune exposure information available for the cohort was CMV serostatus.

The cohort was made up of several hundred healthy bone marrow donors. Cohort members were all nominally healthy when sampled, although unrecorded immune exposures were likely present. The donor was CMV seropositive and belonged to the group of around 300 seropositive cohort members. A peripheral blood sample was provided by each donor, and peripheral blood mononuclear cells were used for TCR beta sequencing. Genomic DNA was extracted from the blood cell samples with the Qiagen DNeasy Blood Extraction Kit. As for this clone: There is no known antigen for this receptor. It has no much larger one-base neighbor in the sample; base qualities were not kept.

The library was prepared using the immunoSEQ multiplex PCR assay. A mixture of 60 forward primers for TCR Vbeta segments and 13 reverse primers for TCR Jbeta segments was used in the multiplex PCR. A multiplex PCR assay on genomic DNA amplified the CDR3 region of rearranged TCR beta genes. Amplified TCR beta libraries were sequenced as 87-base-pair reads on the Illumina HiSeq System. In the original analysis: A later analysis tallied around 87 million unique TCR beta chains across the 660 or so repertoires, and approximately 9.9 million of those chains were shared by two or more donors. A nearest-neighbor algorithm error-corrected the raw reads and collapsed the reads into unique sequences, merging closely related sequences to remove PCR and sequencing errors. Alignment of CDR3 sequences to IMGT reference sequences was used to assign V, D and J gene segments. For a sequence to be retained, at least a six-nucleotide match to both a V gene segment and a J gene segment was required. Rearrangements were called productive when the CDR3 lacked stop codons and stayed in frame with V and J; all others were non-productive. CDR3 was defined by IMGT convention, running from the second conserved V-encoded cysteine to the conserved J-encoded phenylalanine. Sequences without an unambiguous match to a single V gene segment were excluded from the earlier analysis of approximately 560 of the donors. In an earlier analysis of several hundred of the donors, V segments were called functional above 56.7% productive rearrangements and were called segregating when the between-donor standard deviation exceeded 5%. A statistical classification framework was built for diagnosing cytomegalovirus status from the catalog of TCR beta chain sequences. In a later analysis, V and J genes were assigned by comparing TCR nucleotide sequences against IMGT/GENE-DB human TR gene sequences. A later analysis assigned CDR3 sequences and most-parsimonious VDJ recombination scenarios with the TCRdist pipeline. In a later analysis, each TCR beta chain was defined by its CDR3 amino acid sequence together with its V-gene family, and reads without a unique V-gene family were excluded. As a way to deal with suspected cross-contamination and a sequencing artifact, a later analysis dropped 640 or so nucleotide sequences that were highly shared and had low generation probability. In a later analysis, a clonal expansion index for each public chain was calculated from normalized within-repertoire ranks of inferred template counts. Generation probabilities in a later analysis came from a VDJ recombination model fitted to out-of-frame rearrangements, and those results were checked against IGoR. In a later analysis, hypergeometric tests were used to score TCR-TCR, TCR-HLA and TCR-CMV co-occurrence, with a repertoire-size bias correction applied to TCR pairs. To estimate false discovery rates, a later analysis permuted the HLA or CMV assignments 20 times. In a later analysis, co-occurring TCRs were grouped using DBSCAN, and TCRdist sequence similarity was added for clustering within HLA-allele-positive subsets. Repertoires with fewer than 30,000 or more than 120,000 public chains were left out of co-occurrence clustering, as were a handful of repertoires with anomalous nucleotide sharing. This is the immuneACCESS table as TCRdb keeps it, with only in-frame sequences that have V and J called. A part of the clones is gone; compared with another copy, unresolved V genes explain less than half, and the rest is unexplained. The DNA gave D and trimming, while V, J and clone size come from that table. A total of about 160,000 clones appear in this sample, approximately 70% of them only once. The top ten constitute around 6.8% of the sample.

V was cut back by 0 bases and J by 0 bases, leaving a gap of 6 bases between them. The CDR3, cysteine through phenylalanine, is 15 amino acids long. The entry retains the CDR3 DNA only, 45 bases that are in frame from base 1. According to the germline V gene, CDR1 reads SGHRS and CDR2 reads YFSETQ. Sequencing was carried out using PBMCs. The sequence joins TRBV5-1 to TRBJ1-4; too little of a D gene remains to name it. This TCR was recovered from a man in his forties in good health and CMV-seropositive. CDR3 sequence: CASSLAIPTNEKLFF. The DNA is TGCGCCAGCAGCTTGGCTATTCCAACTAATGAAAAACTGTTTTTT.